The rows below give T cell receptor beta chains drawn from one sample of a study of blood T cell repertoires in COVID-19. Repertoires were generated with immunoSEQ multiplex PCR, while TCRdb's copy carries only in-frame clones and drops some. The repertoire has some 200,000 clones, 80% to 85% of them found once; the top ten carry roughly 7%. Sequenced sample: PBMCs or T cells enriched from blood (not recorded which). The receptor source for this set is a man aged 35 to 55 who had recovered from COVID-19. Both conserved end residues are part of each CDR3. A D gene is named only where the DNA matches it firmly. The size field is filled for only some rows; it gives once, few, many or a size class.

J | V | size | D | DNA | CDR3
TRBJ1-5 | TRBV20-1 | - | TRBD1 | TGCAGTGCTAGTCACGGACAGGGGGCCGTACATCAGCCCCAGCATTTT | CSASHGQGAVHQPQHF
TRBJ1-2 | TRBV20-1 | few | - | TGCAGTGCTAGAGACCTGACAGATTACACCTTC | CSARDLTDYTF
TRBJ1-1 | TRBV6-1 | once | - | TGTGCCAGCAGTGAACCAGGTCCCCACACTGAAGCTTTCTTT | CASSEPGPHTEAFF
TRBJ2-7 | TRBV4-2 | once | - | TGTGCCAGCAGCCAAGAGCGGGTGAGCGAGCAGTACTTC | CASSQERVSEQYF
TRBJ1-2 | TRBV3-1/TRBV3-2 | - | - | TGTGCCTTCACCTGGGAGGGGAACTATGGCTACACCTTC | CAFTWEGNYGYTF
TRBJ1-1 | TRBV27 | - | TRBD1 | TGTGCCAGCAGTTCACGATCCCGGGGACAGCCGAGTATGAACACTGAAGCTTTCTTT | CASSSRSRGQPSMNTEAFF
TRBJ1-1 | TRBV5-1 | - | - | TGCGCCAGCAGCTTGTTTTCTGCGGCAGATTCCCGCATGAACACTGAAGCTTTCTTT | CASSLFSAADSRMNTEAFF
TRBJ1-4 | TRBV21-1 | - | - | TGTGCCAGCAGCAAACAGGGATCAAAGGATGAAAAACTGTTTTTT | CASSKQGSKDEKLFF
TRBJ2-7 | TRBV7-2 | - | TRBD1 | TGTGCCAGCAGCCCAATGACAGGGCTATCCTACGAGCAGTACTTC | CASSPMTGLSYEQYF
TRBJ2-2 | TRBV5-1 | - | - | TGCGCCAGCAGCTTGAATTTGGGGGCGCCCACCGGGGAGCTGTTTTTT | CASSLNLGAPTGELFF
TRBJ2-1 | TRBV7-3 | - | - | TGTGCCAGCAGCTTAGGGACTTTCTCCGATGAGCAGTTCTTC | CASSLGTFSDEQFF
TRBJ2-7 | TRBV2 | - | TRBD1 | TGTGCCAGCGTCGGGACAGGGGGCGGAGAGCAGTACTTC | CASVGTGGGEQYF
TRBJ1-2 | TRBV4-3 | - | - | TGCGCCAGCAGCCAAGATATACCAGGGTTAGGCGGCTACACCTTC | CASSQDIPGLGGYTF
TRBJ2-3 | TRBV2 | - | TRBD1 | TGTGCCAGCAGTGAAGAAGAGCCGGGACAGAGCACAGATACGCAGTATTTT | CASSEEEPGQSTDTQYF
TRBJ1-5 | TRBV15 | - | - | TGTGCCACCAGCAGAGCAAAACAGACGAATCAGCCCCAGCATTTT | CATSRAKQTNQPQHF
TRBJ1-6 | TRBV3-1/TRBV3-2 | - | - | TGTGCCAGCAGCCAACCCCTTCATTCACCCCTCCACTTT | CASSQPLHSPLHF
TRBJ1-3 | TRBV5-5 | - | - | TGTGCCAGCAGCCGCCGGCCCGGACAGTCTGGAAACACCATATATTTT | CASSRRPGQSGNTIYF
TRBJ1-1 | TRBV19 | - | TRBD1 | TGTGCCAGTAGTAAGGGGGACAGGAGCAACACTGAAGCTTTCTTT | CASSKGDRSNTEAFF
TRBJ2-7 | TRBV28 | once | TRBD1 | TGTGCCAGCAGGCGATCGGGACAGGGGGACTCCTACGAGCAGTACTTC | CASRRSGQGDSYEQYF
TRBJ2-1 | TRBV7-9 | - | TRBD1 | TGTGCCAGCAGCTTCCTCGGGACAGGGGGCGTTGAGCAGTTCTTC | CASSFLGTGGVEQFF
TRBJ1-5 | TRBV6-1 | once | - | TGTGCCAGCAGTGAAGCGCGAACAGCTCTTAAGCCCCAGCATTTT | CASSEARTALKPQHF
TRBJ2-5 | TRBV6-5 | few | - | TGTGCCAGCAATGGCAGGGCCCAAGAGACCCAGTACTTC | CASNGRAQETQYF
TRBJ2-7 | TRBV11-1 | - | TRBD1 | TGTGCCAGCAGTCGAACAGGGGGATCCTACGAGCAGTACTTC | CASSRTGGSYEQYF
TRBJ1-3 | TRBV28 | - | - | TGTGCCAGCTCTATTCGCTCTGGAAACACCATATATTTT | CASSIRSGNTIYF
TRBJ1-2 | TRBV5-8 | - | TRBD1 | TGTGCCAGCAGCTTCCTTGACAGGGGCTATGGCTACACCTTC | CASSFLDRGYGYTF
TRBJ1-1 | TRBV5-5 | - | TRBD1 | TGTGCCAGCAGCCAAACCGGGACAGGGATTTGGAACACTGAAGCTTTCTTT | CASSQTGTGIWNTEAFF
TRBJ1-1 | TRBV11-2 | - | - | TGTGCCAGCAGCTCCACAGGGTTATCGGTCCACACTGAAGCTTTCTTT | CASSSTGLSVHTEAFF
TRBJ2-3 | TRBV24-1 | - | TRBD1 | TGTGCCACCAGTGATTTGGACAGGGGAACAGATACGCAGTATTTT | CATSDLDRGTDTQYF
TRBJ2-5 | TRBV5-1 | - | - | TGCGCCAGCAGCACCAGGGTCCCAAGAGAGACCCAGTACTTC | CASSTRVPRETQYF
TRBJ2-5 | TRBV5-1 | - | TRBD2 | TGCGCCAGCAGGGCTAACACTGGCGGGGGGGCCGGAGAGACCCAGTACTTC | CASRANTGGGAGETQYF
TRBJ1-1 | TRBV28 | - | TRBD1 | TGTGCCAGCAGATCAGGGGGTATTTACACTGAAGCTTTCTTT | CASRSGGIYTEAFF
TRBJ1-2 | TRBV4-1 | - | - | TGCGCCAGCAGCCAAGATTTCGGGGGTGGCTACACCTTC | CASSQDFGGGYTF
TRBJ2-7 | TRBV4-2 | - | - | TGTGCCAGCAGCCAAGATAACGAGCAGTACTTC | CASSQDNEQYF
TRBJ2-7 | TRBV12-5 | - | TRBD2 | TGTGCTAGTGGTTTGTTTCTAGCGGTGGCCTACGAGCAGTACTTC | CASGLFLAVAYEQYF
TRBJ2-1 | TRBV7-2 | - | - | TGTGCCAGCAGCCCTAACCCCATCTCCGGGGGAGAAAACAATGAGCAGTTCTTC | CASSPNPISGGENNEQFF
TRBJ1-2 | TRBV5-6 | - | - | TGTGCCAGCCCCCGGGAGACTCACTATGGCTACACCTTC | CASPRETHYGYTF
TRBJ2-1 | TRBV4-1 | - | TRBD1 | TGCGCCAGCAGCCAACCAGTCGAAGTCCAGGGGGATGAGCAGTTCTTC | CASSQPVEVQGDEQFF
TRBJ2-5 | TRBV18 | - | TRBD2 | TGTGCCAGCTCACCGGGACTAGCAGAGACCCAGTACTTC | CASSPGLAETQYF
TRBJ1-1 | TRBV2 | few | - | TGTGCCAGCAGTGAAAGACAACAGGGAAACACTGAAGCTTTCTTT | CASSERQQGNTEAFF
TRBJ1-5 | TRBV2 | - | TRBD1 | TGTGCCAGCATGGACAGGGATCAGCCCCAGCATTTT | CASMDRDQPQHF
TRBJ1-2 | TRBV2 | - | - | TGTGCCAGACAGGGCAGCTATGGCTACACCTTC | CARQGSYGYTF
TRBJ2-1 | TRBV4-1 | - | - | TGCGCCAGCAGCCAAGTAGACAGCTCCTACAATGAGCAGTTCTTC | CASSQVDSSYNEQFF
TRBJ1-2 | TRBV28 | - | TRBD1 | TGTGCCAGCAGTCAAACAGGGGGTGGCTACACCTTC | CASSQTGGGYTF
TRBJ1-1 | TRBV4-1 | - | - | TGCGCCAGCAGCCAAGATCCACGCGGGGACACTGAAGCTTTCTTT | CASSQDPRGDTEAFF
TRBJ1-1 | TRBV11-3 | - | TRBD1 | TGTGCCAGCAGCTTTCCCCTCCGACAGGGAAGCACTGAAGCTTTCTTT | CASSFPLRQGSTEAFF
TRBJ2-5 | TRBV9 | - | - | TGTGCCAGCAGCCTCACACCCACAGGGAAAGAGACCCAGTACTTC | CASSLTPTGKETQYF
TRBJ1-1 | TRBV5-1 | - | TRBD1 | TGCGCCAGCAGCTACCGGACAGGGAGTGAGGATGAAGCTTTCTTT | CASSYRTGSEDEAFF
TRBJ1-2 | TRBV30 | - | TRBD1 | TGTGCCTGGGAAACGTATGAACGGGACAGTAGGCGCTACACCTTC | CAWETYERDSRRYTF
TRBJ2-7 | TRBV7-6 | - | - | TGTGCCAGCAGCTTATGGTCACCCCTAGTCGAGCAGTACTTC | CASSLWSPLVEQYF
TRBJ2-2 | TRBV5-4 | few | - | TGTGCCAGCAGCGGGGACTCCCACACCGGGGAGCTGTTTTTT | CASSGDSHTGELFF
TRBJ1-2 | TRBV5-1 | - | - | TGCGCCAGCAGCAATCCATCGGGGGGAGATGGCTACACCTTC | CASSNPSGGDGYTF
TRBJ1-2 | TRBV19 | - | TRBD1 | TGTGCCAGTAGTATGCAGGGGGACTATGGCTACACCTTC | CASSMQGDYGYTF